The sequence of this T cell receptor (beta chain) was determined in a study of PD-1 blockade in classical Hodgkin lymphoma. This clone was seen just once. Its antigen is currently unknown. Each patient's relapse followed autologous stem cell transplantation, and brentuximab vedotin exposure varied. Trimming removed 5 bases from V and 4 bases from J, with 11 bases in between. This CDR3 is 14 amino acids long. Germline V lookup: CDR1 LNHDA, CDR2 SQIVND (reference sequence). General observations from the study: Patients newly diagnosed and complete responders had comparable baseline diversity.

Measured with immunoSEQ multiplex PCR; TCRdb has only the in-frame clones, and not every one. The sample includes about 110,000 clones, around 89% of them seen just once. This sequence was found in a human donor with classical Hodgkin lymphoma. This specimen was peripheral blood mononuclear cells (PBMCs), taken before the second cycle of nivolumab. The chain uses TRBV19 and TRBJ1-4; possible D gene TRBD1, 5 bases. The CDR3 nucleotides are TGTGCCAGTAGTGCGGGACTGCTTAATGAAAAACTGTTTTTT. Protein: CASSAGLLNEKLFF.